This T cell receptor beta chain was captured in a study of T cell responses to AZD1222 COVID-19 vaccine (dated by TCRdb to the early 2020s). A note on the overall study: AZD1222 recipients given second doses at about 4 weeks or at about 12 weeks were pooled, since spike-specific TCR depth and breadth were not found to differ between the two schedules. A total of over 230 trial participants underwent TCR sequencing, of whom about 200 received two doses of AZD1222 and roughly 25 received two doses of the MenACWY control vaccine. Enrollment into the trials was organized by age into subgroups of 18-55, 56-69 and 70-plus years, and those subgroups contained roughly 140, 27 and 60 TCR-sequenced participants, respectively.

A word on this clone: The antigen it recognizes is unknown. The record has no base qualities; no much larger clone is one base away.

The trim is 5 bases for V and 0 bases for J, with a gap of 5 bases between the germline ends. The CDR3 numbers 12 residues from cysteine through phenylalanine. The entry retains the CDR3 DNA only, 36 bases that are in frame from base 1. This specimen's time point label, per the study, means: baseline before first vaccination. Samples from vaccinated people were obtained from the UK trials COV001 and COV002, which included a single-blind randomized controlled phase 2/3 trial of AZD1222 (ChAdOx1 nCoV-19) in healthy adults. For TCRbeta chain sequencing, PBMC samples from trial participants were taken at day 0 and at day 28 after the second dose. The CDR3 regions of human TCRbeta chains were subjected to immunosequencing. Under the source paper's analysis protocol: TCRs in the repertoires were compared against a reference library of SARS-CoV-2-specific TCRs that had been generated with the MIRA antigen-specificity platform. Breadth was defined as the fraction of unique TCRs that were SARS-CoV-2-associated, and depth was defined as the fraction of total T cells that were SARS-CoV-2-associated. Using the MIRA data, each spike-specific TCR was mapped to the spike region that the TCR reacts to and placed in a CD4 or CD8 class. Log10-transformed breadth and depth values were compared by one-way ANOVA with Sidak's multiple comparisons tests. In TCRdb, the immuneACCESS table is reduced to in-frame sequences with V and J assigned. These tables do not hold every clone; where another copy was compared, an unresolved V gene accounts for under half, and the others remain unexplained. V and J calls and clone size are as listed in that table; D and trimming were resolved from the DNA. The sample has 100,000 to 150,000 clones on record, about 94% of them singletons. The top ten clones comprise 4.5% to 6% of the sample.

Paper-wide results and their limitations: The 56-69-year group was small, and its depth increase did not reach significance, likely because of low power. The whole spike protein was spanned by vaccine-associated CD4 TCRs, and dominant responses were seen in regions 160-218 and 743-854. Conclusions about previously exposed vaccinees are limited, since just a handful of AZD1222 recipients were seropositive for SARS-CoV-2 at baseline. Participants were mostly white British and included more females than males, and it was suggested by the authors that clonal diversity may have been underestimated. A significant rise in spike-specific TCR breadth and depth was observed after two AZD1222 doses relative to day 0 and relative to MenACWY recipients. Epitopes outside the regions mutated in the B.1.351 and B.1.1.7 variants were reportedly recognized by nearly half of the unique spike-specific TCRs. Because no day 14 peak-response samples were available, repertoires were characterized only after the peak T cell response.

This sequence originates from an adult in good health. The source was peripheral blood, collected on day 0 of AZD1222 vaccination. This chain is built from TRBV12-3 or TRBV12-4 and TRBJ2-7; the D gene remains uncertain. The nucleotides read TGTGCCAGCAGTCCTAGCTCCTACGAGCAGTACTTC. Its translation reads: CASSPSSYEQYF.